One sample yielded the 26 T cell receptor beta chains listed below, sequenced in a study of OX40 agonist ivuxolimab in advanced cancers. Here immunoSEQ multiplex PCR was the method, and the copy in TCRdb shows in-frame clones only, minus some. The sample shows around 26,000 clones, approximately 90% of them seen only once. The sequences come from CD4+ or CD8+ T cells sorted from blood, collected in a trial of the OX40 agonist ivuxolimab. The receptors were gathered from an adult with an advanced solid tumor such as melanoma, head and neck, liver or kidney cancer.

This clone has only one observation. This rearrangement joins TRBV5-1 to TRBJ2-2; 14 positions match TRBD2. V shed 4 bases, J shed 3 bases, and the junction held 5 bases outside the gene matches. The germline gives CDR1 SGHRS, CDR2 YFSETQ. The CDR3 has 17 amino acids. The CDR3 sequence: CASSPGLAGGYTGELFF. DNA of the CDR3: TGCGCCAGCAGCCCCGGACTAGCGGGGGGTTACACCGGGGAGCTGTTTTTT. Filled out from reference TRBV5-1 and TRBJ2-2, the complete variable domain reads KAGVTQTPRYLIKTRGQQVTLSCSPISGHRSVSWYQQTPGQGLQFLFEYFSETQRNKGNFPGRFSGRQFSNSRSEMNVSTLELGDSALYLCASSPGLAGGYTGELFFGEGSRLTVL.

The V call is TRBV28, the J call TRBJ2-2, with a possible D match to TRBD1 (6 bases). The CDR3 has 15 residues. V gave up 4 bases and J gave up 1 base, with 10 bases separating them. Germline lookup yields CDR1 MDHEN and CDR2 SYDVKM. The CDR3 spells CASSSQGRNTGELFF. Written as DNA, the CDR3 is TGTGCCAGCAGTTCGCAGGGGAGGAACACCGGGGAGCTGTTTTTT.

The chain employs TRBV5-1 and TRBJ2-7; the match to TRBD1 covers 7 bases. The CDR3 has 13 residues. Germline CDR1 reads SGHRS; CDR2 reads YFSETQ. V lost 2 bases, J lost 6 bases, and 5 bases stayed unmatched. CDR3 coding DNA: TGCGCCAGCAGCTTCGAGGGGGCGGGCGAGCAGTACTTC. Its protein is CASSFEGAGEQYF. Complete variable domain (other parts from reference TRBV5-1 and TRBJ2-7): KAGVTQTPRYLIKTRGQQVTLSCSPISGHRSVSWYQQTPGQGLQFLFEYFSETQRNKGNFPGRFSGRQFSNSRSEMNVSTLELGDSALYLCASSFEGAGEQYFGPGTRLTVT.

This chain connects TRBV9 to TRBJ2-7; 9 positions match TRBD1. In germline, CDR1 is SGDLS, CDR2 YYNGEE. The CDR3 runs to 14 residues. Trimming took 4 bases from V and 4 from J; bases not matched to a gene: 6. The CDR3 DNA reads TGTGCCAGCAGCCCGGGACAGGGAACATACGAGCAGTACTTC. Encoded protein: CASSPGQGTYEQYF.

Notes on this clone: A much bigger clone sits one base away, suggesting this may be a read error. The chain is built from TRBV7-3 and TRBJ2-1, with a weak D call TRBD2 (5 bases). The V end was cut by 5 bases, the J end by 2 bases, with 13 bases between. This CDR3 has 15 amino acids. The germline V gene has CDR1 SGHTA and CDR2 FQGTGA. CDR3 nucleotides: TGTGCCAGCAGCCCGACTGGCGGGCCCTACAATGAGCAGTTCTTC. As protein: CASSPTGGPYNEQFF.

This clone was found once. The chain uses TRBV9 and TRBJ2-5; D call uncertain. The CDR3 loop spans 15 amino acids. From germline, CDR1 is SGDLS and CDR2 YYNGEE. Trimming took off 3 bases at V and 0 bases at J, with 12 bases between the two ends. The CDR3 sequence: CASSASLIDQETQYF. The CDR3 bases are TGTGCCAGCAGCGCCAGCCTTATAGACCAAGAGACCCAGTACTTC.

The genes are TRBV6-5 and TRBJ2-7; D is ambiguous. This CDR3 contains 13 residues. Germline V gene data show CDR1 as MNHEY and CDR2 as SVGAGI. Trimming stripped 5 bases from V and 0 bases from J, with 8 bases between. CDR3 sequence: CASSEGSSYEQYF. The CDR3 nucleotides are TGTGCCAGCAGTGAAGGGTCCTCCTACGAGCAGTACTTC.

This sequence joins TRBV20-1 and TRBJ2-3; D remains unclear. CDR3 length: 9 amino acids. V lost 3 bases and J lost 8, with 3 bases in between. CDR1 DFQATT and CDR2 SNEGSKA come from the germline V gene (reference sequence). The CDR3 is CSASGTQYF. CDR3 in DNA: TGCAGTGCTAGCGGTACGCAGTATTTT.

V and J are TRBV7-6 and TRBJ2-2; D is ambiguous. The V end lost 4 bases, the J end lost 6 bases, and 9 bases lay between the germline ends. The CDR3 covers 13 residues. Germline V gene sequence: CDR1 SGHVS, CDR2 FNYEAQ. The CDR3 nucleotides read TGTGCCAGCAGCTCCGGGTGGCCCGGGGAGCTGTTTTTT. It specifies CASSSGWPGELFF.

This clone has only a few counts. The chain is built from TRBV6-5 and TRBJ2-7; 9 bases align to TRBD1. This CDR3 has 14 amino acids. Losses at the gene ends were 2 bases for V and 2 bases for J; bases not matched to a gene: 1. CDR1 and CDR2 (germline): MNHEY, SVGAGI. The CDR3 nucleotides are TGTGCCAGCAGTTACGGGACAGGGACCTACGAGCAGTACTTC. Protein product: CASSYGTGTYEQYF.

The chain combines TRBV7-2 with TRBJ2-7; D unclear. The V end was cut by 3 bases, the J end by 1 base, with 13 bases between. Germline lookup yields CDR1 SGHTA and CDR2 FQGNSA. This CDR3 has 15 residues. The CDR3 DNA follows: TGTGCCAGCAGCTTCTTTAGCCAACTTTCCTACGAGCAGTACTTC. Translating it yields CASSFFSQLSYEQYF.

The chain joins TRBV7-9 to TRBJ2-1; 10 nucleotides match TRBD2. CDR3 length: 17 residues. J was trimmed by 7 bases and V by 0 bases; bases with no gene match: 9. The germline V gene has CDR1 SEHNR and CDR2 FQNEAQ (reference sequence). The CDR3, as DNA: TGTGCCAGCAGCTTAGCCATGGGACTAGCGCGATATAATGAGCAGTTCTTC. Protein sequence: CASSLAMGLARYNEQFF.

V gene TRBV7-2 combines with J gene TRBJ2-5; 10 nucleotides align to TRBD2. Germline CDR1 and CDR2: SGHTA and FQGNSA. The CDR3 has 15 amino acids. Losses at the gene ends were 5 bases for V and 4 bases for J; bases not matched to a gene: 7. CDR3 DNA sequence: TGTGCCAGCAGCCCAGTGGGGACTAGCGCAGAGACCCAGTACTTC. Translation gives CASSPVGTSAETQYF.

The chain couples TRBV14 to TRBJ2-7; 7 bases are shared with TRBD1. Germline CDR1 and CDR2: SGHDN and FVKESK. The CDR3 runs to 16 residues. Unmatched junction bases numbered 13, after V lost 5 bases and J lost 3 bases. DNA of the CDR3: TGTGCCAGCAGCGAAGGGGGCCGGGGCCCAATCTACGAGCAGTACTTC. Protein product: CASSEGGRGPIYEQYF.

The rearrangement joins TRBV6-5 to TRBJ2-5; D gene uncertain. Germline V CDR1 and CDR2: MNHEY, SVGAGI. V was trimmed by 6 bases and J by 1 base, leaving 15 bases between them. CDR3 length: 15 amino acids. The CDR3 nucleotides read TGTGCCAGCAGCCGTGGACGGGCTGCCCAAGAGACCCAGTACTTC. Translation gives CASSRGRAAQETQYF.

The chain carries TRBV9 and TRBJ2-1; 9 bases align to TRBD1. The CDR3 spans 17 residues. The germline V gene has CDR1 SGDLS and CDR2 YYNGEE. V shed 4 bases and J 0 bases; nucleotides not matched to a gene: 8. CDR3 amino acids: CASSINPGQGSYNEQFF. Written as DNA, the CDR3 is TGTGCCAGCAGCATCAACCCGGGACAGGGCTCCTACAATGAGCAGTTCTTC.

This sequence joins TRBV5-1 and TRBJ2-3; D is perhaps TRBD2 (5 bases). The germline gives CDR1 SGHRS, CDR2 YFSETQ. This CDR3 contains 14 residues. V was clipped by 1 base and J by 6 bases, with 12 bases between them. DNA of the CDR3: TGCGCCAGCAGCTTGAAGGTTAGCGCGGATACGCAGTATTTT. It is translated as CASSLKVSADTQYF.

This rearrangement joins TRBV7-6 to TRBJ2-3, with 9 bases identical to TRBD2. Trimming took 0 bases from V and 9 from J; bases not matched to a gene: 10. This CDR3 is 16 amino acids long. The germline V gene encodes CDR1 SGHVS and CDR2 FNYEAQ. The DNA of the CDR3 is TGTGCCAGCAGCTTAGCTAGCGGGGGCCCCGGGGCGACGCAGTATTTT. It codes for CASSLASGGPGATQYF.

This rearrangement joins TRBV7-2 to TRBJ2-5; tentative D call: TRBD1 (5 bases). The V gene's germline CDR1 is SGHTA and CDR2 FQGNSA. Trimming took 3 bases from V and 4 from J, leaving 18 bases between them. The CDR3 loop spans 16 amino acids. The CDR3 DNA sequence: TGTGCCAGCAGCTTTAGAACAGGCAGGGCCACAGAGACCCAGTACTTC. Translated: CASSFRTGRATETQYF.

The CDR3 DNA reads TGTGCCAGCAGCCCTTTCTCTCAAGCGGGGGAAGAGACCCAGTACTTC. Encoded protein: CASSPFSQAGEETQYF. The gene calls are TRBV7-6 and TRBJ2-5, with 8 bases matching TRBD2. Per germline, CDR1 SGHVS and CDR2 FNYEAQ. The CDR3 is 16 amino acids. V shed 5 bases, J shed 3 bases, and the junction held 11 bases outside the gene matches. The full variable domain, completed using reference TRBV7-6 and TRBJ2-5, is GAGVSQSPRYKVTKRGQDVALRCDPISGHVSLYWYRQALGQGPEFLTYFNYEAQQDKSGLPNDRFSAERPEGSISTLTIQRTEQRDSAMYRCASSPFSQAGEETQYFGPGTRLLVL.

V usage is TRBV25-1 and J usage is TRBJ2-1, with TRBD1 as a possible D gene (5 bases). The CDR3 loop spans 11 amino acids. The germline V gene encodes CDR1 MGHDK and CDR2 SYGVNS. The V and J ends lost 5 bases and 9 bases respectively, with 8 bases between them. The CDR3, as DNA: TGTGCCAGCAGTTTTCAGGGTGAGCAGTTCTTC. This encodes CASSFQGEQFF.

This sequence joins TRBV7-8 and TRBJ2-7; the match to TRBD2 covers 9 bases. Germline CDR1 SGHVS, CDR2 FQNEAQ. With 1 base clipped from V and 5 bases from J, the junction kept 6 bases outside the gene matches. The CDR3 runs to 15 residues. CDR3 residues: CASSLVAGASNEQYF. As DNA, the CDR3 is TGTGCCAGCAGCTTAGTAGCGGGAGCGTCTAACGAGCAGTACTTC.

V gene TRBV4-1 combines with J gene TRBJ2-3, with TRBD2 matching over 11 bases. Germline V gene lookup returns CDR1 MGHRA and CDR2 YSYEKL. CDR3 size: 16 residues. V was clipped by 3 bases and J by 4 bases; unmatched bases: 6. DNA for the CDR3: TGCGCCAGCAGCCAGGATTTAGCGGGAGGGGCAGATACGCAGTATTTT. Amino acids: CASSQDLAGGADTQYF.

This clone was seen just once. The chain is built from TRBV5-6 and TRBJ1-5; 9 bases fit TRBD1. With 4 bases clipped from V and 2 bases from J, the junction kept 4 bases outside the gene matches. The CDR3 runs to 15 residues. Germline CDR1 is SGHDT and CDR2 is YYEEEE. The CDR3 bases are TGTGCCAGCAGCGGACAGGGGTTGGGCAATCAGCCCCAGCATTTT. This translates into CASSGQGLGNQPQHF.

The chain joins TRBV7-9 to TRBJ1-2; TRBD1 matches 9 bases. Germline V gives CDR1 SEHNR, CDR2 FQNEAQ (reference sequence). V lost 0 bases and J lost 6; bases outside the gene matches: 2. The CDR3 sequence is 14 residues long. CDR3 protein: CASSLAGTGHGYTF. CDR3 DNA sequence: TGTGCCAGCAGCTTAGCCGGGACAGGGCATGGCTACACCTTC.

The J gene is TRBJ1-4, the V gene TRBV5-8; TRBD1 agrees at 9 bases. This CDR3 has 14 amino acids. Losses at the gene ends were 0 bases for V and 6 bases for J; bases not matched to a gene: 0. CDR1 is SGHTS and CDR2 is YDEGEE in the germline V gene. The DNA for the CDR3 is TGTGCCAGCAGCTTGGGGACAGGGGATGAAAAACTGTTTTTT. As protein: CASSLGTGDEKLFF.